This entry lists 4 T cell receptor beta chains sequenced from one sample in a study of T cell changes during pregnancy in multiple sclerosis. The method was immunoSEQ multiplex PCR; TCRdb's version includes in-frame clones alone and lacks a portion of them. The repertoire consists of 40,000 to 50,000 clones, with 94% occurring once and the leading ten covering 8.1%. Sequencing was performed on CD8+ T cells from peripheral blood mononuclear cells, taken in the third trimester of pregnancy. These receptors were collected from a female donor with multiple sclerosis, enrolled in a pregnancy study.

This clone was counted between two and nine times. The chain couples TRBV6-5 to TRBJ2-2; no reliable D call. This CDR3 has 15 amino acids. Germline CDR1 is MNHEY and CDR2 is SVGAGI. Trimming took 5 bases from V and 4 from J, leaving 14 bases between them. For the CDR3, the DNA is TGTGCCAGCAGTCTCTTTACAGACGGCACCGGGGAGCTGTTTTTT. This sequence encodes CASSLFTDGTGELFF.

The chain couples TRBV9 to TRBJ1-1, with D tentatively TRBD1 (5 bases). The CDR3 is made up of 14 amino acids. In germline, CDR1 is SGDLS, CDR2 YYNGEE. Trimming left V 2 bases short and J 1 base short, with 9 bases between. CDR3 region: CASSVRGSNTEAFF. CDR3 nucleotides: TGTGCCAGCAGCGTTAGGGGTTCGAACACTGAAGCTTTCTTT.

The chain couples TRBV6-5 to TRBJ1-2; tentatively, D is TRBD1 (6 bases). V lost 6 bases to trimming and J lost 2 bases, with 16 bases between them. This CDR3 is 15 amino acids long. Germline assignment: CDR1 MNHEY and CDR2 SVGAGI. This chain's CDR3 is CASSSPLTGNYGYTF. The CDR3 DNA sequence: TGTGCCAGCAGCTCCCCCCTGACAGGCAACTATGGCTACACCTTC.

CDR3 protein: CASRGQEAFF. Here the CDR3 DNA reads TGTGCCAGCCGGGGACAGGAAGCTTTCTTT. The chain combines TRBV2 with TRBJ1-1; 7 nucleotides align to TRBD1. The germline gives CDR1 SNHLY, CDR2 FYNNEI. The CDR3 has 10 amino acids. V shed 8 bases and J 8 bases; nucleotides not matched to a gene: 2. Full variable domain (rest looked up from reference TRBV2 and TRBJ1-1): EPEVTQTPSHQVTQMGQEVILRCVPISNHLYFYWYRQILGQKVEFLVSFYNNEISEKSEIFDDQFSVERPDGSNFTLKIRSTKLEDSAMYFCASRGQEAFFGQGTRLTVV.